This TCR beta chain was captured by sequencing in a study of T cells in Graves' hyperthyroidism and ophthalmopathy. Trimming left V 2 bases short and J 1 base short, with 12 bases between. CDR1 is DFQATT and CDR2 is SNEGSKA in the germline V gene (reference sequence). The CDR3 sequence is 14 residues long. Patients affected by ophthalmopathy presented a Clinical Activity Score of at least 3, a NOSPECS grade of at least 4, and disease duration below 3 months. This clonotype has ten or more counts. Its target is not known. Amplification yielded TCR beta CDR3 regions, with RNA transcripts as the source. A first-round RT-PCR of the TCR CDR3 used the HTBI primer set. TCRdb recomputed calls from the multiplex PCR reads with MiXCR, one row per CDR3 protein. The sample records roughly 400,000 distinct CDR3 sequences, about 14% being singletons. The study's findings and limits: Most clonotypes that expanded in the thyroid above 0.001 also showed up in blood.

This receptor was obtained from a man aged 45-65 years with Graves' ophthalmopathy. The chain joins TRBV20-1 to TRBJ2-7; D unresolved. Sequenced input: blood. The CDR3 nucleotides are TGCAGTGCTAGATCCCACGGGCGGTCCTACGAGCAGTACTTC. Its translation: CSARSHGRSYEQYF.